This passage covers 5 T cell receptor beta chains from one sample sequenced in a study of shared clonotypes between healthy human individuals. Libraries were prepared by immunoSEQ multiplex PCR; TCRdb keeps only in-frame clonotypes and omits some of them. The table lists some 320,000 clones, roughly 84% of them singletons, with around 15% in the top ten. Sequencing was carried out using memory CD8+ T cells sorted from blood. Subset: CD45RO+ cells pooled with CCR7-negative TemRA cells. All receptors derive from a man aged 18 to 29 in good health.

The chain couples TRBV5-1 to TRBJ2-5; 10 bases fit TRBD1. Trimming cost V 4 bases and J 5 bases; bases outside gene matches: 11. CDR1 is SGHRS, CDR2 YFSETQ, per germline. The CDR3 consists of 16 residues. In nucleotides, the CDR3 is TGCGCCAGCAGCCCCGGCCCGACAGGGGGCACGGAGACCCAGTACTTC. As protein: CASSPGPTGGTETQYF. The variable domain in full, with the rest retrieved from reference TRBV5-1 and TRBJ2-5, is KAGVTQTPRYLIKTRGQQVTLSCSPISGHRSVSWYQQTPGQGLQFLFEYFSETQRNKGNFPGRFSGRQFSNSRSEMNVSTLELGDSALYLCASSPGPTGGTETQYFGPGTRLLVL.

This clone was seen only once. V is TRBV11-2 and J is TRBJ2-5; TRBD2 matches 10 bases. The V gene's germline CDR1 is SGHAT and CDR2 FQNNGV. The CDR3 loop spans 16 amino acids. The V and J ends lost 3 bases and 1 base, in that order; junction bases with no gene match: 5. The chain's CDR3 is CASSFHLAGVQETQYF. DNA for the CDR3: TGTGCCAGCAGCTTTCACCTAGCGGGGGTCCAAGAGACCCAGTACTTC.

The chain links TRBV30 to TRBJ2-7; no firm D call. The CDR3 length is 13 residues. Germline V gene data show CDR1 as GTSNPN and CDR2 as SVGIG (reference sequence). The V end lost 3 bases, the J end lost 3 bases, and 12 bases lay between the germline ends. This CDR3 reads CAWRIGWSYEQYF. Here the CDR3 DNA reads TGTGCCTGGAGGATTGGCTGGAGCTACGAGCAGTACTTC.

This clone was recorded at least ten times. CDR3 residues: CASSLRSSYNEQFF. CDR3 in DNA: TGTGCCAGCAGCTTGCGCAGCTCCTACAATGAGCAGTTCTTC. The gene calls are TRBV5-4 and TRBJ2-1; no clear D. This CDR3 has 14 amino acids. Germline assignment: CDR1 SGHNT and CDR2 YYREEE (reference sequence). V was clipped by 1 base and J by 0 bases, with 5 bases between them.

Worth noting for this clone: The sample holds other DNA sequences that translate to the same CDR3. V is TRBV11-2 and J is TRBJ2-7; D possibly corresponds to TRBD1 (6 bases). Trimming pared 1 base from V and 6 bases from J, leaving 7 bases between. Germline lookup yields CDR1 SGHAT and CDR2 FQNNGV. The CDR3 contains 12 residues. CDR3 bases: TGTGCCAGCAGCTTAGGGGGGCCCGAGCAGTACTTC. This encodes CASSLGGPEQYF. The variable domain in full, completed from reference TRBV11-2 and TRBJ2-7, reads EAGVAQSPRYKIIEKRQSVAFWCNPISGHATLYWYQQILGQGPKLLIQFQNNGVVDDSQLPKDRFSAERLKGVDSTLKIQPAKLEDSAVYLCASSLGGPEQYFGPGTRLTVT.